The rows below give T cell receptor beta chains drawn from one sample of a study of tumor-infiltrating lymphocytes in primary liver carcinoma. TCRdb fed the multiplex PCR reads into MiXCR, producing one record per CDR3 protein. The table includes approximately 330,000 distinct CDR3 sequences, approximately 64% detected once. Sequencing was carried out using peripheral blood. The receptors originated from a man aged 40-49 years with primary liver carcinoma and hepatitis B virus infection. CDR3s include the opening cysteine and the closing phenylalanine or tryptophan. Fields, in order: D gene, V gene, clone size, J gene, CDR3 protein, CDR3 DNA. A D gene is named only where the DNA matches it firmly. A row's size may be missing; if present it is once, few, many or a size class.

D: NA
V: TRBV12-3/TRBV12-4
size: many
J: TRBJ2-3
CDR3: CASSSDRDSSGTQLTDTQYF
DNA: TGTGCCAGCAGCTCGGACAGGGATTCTAGCGGGACTCAACTCACAGATACGCAGTATTTT

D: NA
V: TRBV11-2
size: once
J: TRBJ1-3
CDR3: CASNPGLGKTIYF
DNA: TGTGCCAGCAACCCGGGACTTGGAAAAACCATATATTTT

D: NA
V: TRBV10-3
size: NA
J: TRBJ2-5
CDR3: CAIRPTEQETQCF
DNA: TGTGCCATCAGGCCGACAGAACAAGAGACCCAGTGCTTC

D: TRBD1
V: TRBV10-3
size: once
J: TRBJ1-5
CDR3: CAISQSTGTGSRNSNQPQHF
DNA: TGTGCCATCAGCCAATCTACCGGGACAGGTTCCCGAAATAGCAATCAGCCCCAGCATTTT

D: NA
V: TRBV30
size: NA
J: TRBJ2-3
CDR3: CAWVPPTATDTQYF
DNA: TGTGCCTGGGTGCCCCCGACGGCCACAGATACGCAGTATTTT

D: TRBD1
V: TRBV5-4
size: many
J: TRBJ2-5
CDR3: CASSATGDQETQYF
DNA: TGTGCCAGCAGCGCCACAGGGGATCAAGAGACCCAGTACTTC

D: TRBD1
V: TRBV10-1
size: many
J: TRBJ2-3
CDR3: CASRPGQSTDTQYF
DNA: TGCGCCAGCAGACCGGGACAGAGCACAGATACGCAGTATTTT

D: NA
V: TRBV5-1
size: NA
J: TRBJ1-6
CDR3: CASSLEGGESPLHF
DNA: TGCGCCAGCAGCTTGGAGGGAGGGGAGTCACCCCTCCACTTT

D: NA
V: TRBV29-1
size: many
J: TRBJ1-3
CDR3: CSVSGTVTSDSGNTIYF
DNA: TGCAGCGTTTCCGGGACCGTAACGTCCGACTCTGGAAACACCATATATTTT

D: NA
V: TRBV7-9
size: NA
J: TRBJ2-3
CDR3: CASSSRGTDTQYF
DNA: TGTGCCAGCAGCTCCCGGGGCACAGATACGCAGTATTTT

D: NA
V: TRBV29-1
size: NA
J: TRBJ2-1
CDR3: CSVESAISYNEHFF
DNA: TGCAGCGTTGAATCAGCGATCTCATACAATGAGCACTTCTTC

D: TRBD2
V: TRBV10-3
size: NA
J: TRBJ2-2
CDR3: CVIKSAAGCTGELFF
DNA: TGTGTCATCAAGTCCGCAGCGGGATGTACCGGGGAGCTGTTTTTT

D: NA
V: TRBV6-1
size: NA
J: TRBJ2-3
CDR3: CVSSESSGSTDTQYF
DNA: TGTGTCAGCAGTGAATCCAGCGGGAGCACAGATACGCAGTATTTT

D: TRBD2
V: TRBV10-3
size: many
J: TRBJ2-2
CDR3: CAISLGLAGVTGELFF
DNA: TGTGCCATCAGCCTAGGACTAGCGGGAGTCACCGGGGAGCTGTTTTTT